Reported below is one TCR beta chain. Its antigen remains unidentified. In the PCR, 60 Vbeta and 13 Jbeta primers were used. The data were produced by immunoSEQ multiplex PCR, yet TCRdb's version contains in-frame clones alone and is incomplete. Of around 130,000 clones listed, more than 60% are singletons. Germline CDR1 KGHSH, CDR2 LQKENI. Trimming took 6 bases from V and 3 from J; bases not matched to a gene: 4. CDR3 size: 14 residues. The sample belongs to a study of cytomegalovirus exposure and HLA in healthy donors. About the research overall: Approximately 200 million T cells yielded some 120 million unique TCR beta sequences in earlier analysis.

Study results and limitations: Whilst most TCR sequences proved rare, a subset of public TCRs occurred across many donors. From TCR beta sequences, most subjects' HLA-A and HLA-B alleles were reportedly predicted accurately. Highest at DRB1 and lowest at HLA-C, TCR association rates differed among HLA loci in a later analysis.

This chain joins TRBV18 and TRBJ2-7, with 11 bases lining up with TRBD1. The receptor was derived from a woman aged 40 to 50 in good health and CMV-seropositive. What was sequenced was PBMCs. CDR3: CASSYGTGGYEQYF. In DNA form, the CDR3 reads TGTGCCAGCTCGTACGGGACAGGGGGCTACGAGCAGTACTTC. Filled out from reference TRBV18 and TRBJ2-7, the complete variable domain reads NAGVMQNPRHLVRRRGQEARLRCSPMKGHSHVYWYRQLPEEGLKFMVYLQKENIIDESGMPKERFSAEFPKEGPSILRIQQVVRGDSAAYFCASSYGTGGYEQYFGPGTRLTVT.